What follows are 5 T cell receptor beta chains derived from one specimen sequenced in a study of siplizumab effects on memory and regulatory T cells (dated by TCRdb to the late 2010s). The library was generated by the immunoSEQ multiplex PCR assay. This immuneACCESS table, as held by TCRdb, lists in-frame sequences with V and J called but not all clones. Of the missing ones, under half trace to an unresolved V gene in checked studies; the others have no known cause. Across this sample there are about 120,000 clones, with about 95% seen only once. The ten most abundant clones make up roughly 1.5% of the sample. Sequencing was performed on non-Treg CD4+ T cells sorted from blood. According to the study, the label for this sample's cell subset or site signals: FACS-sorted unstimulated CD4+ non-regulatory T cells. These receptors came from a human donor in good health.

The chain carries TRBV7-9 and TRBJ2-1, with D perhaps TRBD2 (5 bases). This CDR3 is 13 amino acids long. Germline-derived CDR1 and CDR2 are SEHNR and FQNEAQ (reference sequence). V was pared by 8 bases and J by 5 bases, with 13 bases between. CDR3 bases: TGTGCCAGCGTTTGGAGACTAAACAATGAGCAGTTCTTC. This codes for CASVWRLNNEQFF.

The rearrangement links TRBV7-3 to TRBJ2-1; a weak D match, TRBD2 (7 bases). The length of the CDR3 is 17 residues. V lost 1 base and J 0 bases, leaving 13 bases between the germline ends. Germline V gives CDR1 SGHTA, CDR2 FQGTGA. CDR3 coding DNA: TGTGCCAGCAGCTTAAAAGGGGGGACTATCTCCTACAATGAGCAGTTCTTC. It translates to CASSLKGGTISYNEQFF.

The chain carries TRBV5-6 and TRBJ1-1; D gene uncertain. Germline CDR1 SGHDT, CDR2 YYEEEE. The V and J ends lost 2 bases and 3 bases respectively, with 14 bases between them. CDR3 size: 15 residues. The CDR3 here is CASSFLPGSDTEAFF. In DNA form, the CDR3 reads TGTGCCAGCAGCTTTCTTCCCGGGAGCGACACTGAAGCTTTCTTT.

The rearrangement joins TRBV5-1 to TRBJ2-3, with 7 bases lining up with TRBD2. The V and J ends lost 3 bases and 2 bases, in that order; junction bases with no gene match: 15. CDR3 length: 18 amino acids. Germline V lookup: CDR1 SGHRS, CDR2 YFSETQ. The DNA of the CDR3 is TGCGCCAGCAGCTCTTCCTCCATGAGCGGGAACCCCACAGATACGCAGTATTTT. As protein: CASSSSSMSGNPTDTQYF.

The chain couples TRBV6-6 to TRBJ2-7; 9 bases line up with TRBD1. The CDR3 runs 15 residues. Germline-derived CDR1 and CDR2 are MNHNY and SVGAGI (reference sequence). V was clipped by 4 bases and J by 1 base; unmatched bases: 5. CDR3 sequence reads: CASSSGQGWSYEQYF. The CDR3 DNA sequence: TGTGCCAGCAGTTCGGGACAGGGTTGGTCCTACGAGCAGTACTTC.